This T cell receptor (beta chain) was retrieved from a study of post-analysis software for immune sequencing data. Background on the study: Some patients lacked subtype; others had relapsing-remitting, secondary progressive or progressive-relapsing disease. Overall study results and limits: Patients carried roughly 5 TRBV segments more frequently than controls did, and TRBV5-6, TRBV5-1 and TRBV20-1 were among them. Diversity measured as normalized Chao1 was significantly lower in multiple sclerosis patients than in controls.

The germline V gene has CDR1 SGDLS and CDR2 YYNGEE. Between the trimmed V and J ends, which lost 2 bases and 0 bases, there was a span of 15 bases. The CDR3 consists of 17 residues. Worth noting for this clonotype: As yet, its antigen is unknown.

TCR beta cDNA libraries had unique molecular identifiers. Input populations of roughly 0.95 to 10 million T cells gave rise to a few hundred thousand cDNA molecules. Each CDR3 protein gets one entry after TCRdb re-called the PCR reads with MiXCR. The sample lists about 460,000 distinct CDR3 sequences, approximately 45% occurring once. This receptor was obtained from a girl aged 10 to 17 with multiple sclerosis. V and J are TRBV9 and TRBJ2-1; D may be TRBD1 (6 bases). Material for sequencing was blood. CDR3 DNA sequence: TGTGCCAGCAGCGTTCACGACGGGACATCCTCCTACAATGAGCAGTTCTTC. Protein product: CASSVHDGTSSYNEQFF.